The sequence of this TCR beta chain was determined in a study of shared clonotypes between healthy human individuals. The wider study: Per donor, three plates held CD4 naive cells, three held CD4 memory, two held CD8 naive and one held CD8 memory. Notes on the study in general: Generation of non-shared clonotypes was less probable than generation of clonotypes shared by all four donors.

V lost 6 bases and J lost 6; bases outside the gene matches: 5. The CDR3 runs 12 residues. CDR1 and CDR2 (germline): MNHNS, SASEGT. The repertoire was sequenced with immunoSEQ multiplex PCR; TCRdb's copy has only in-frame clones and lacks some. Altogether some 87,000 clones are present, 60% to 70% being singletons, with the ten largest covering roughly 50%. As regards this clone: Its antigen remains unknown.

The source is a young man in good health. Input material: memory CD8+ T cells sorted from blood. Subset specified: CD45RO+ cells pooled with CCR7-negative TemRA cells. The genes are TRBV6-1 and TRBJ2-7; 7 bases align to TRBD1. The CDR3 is CASSSTGVEQYF. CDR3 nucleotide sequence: TGTGCCAGCAGCTCCACAGGGGTCGAGCAGTACTTC.